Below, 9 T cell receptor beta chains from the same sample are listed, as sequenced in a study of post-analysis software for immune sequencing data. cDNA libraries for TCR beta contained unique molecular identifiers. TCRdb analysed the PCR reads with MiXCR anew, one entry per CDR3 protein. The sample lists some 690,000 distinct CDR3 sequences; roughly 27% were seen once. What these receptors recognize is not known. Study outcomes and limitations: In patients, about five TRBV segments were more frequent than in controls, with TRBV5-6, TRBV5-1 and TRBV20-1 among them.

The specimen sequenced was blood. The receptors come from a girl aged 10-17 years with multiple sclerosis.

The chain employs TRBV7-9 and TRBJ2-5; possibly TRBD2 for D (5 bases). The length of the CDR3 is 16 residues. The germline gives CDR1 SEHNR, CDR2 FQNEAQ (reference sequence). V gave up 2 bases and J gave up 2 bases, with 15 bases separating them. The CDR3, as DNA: TGTGCCAGCAGCTTACGCGCGGGTGATGGACAAGAGACCCAGTACTTC. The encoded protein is CASSLRAGDGQETQYF.

CDR3 sequence reads: CASRPFTGTGLLAKNIQYF. CDR3 coding DNA: TGTGCCAGCAGACCCTTCACCGGGACAGGGCTTCTAGCCAAAAACATTCAGTACTTC. The chain couples TRBV28 to TRBJ2-4, with 9 nucleotides matching TRBD1. CDR1 and CDR2 (germline): MDHEN, SYDVKM. The CDR3 is 19 amino acids. V trimming: 6 bases; J trimming: 0 bases; junction bases outside the gene matches: 15. The full variable domain, with the rest looked up from reference TRBV28 and TRBJ2-4, is DVKVTQSSRYLVKRTGEKVFLECVQDMDHENMFWYRQDPGLGLRLIYFSYDVKMKEKGDIPEGYSVSREKKERFSLILESASTNQTSMYLCASRPFTGTGLLAKNIQYFGAGTRLSVL.

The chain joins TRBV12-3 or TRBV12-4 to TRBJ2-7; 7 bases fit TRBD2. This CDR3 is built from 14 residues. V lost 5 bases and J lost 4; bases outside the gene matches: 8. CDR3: CASSRQRDGYEQYF. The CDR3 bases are TGTGCCAGCAGTCGTCAGCGGGATGGGTACGAGCAGTACTTC.

The CDR3 DNA follows: TGTGCCAGCAGACATAGAGGGGAGCAGTTCTTC. Protein product: CASRHRGEQFF. The chain recombines TRBV6-2 or TRBV6-3 with TRBJ2-1; maybe TRBD2 (5 bases). Germline CDR1 reads MNHEY; CDR2 reads SVGEGT. This CDR3 has 11 residues. Trimming left V 6 bases short and J 10 bases short, with 10 bases between.

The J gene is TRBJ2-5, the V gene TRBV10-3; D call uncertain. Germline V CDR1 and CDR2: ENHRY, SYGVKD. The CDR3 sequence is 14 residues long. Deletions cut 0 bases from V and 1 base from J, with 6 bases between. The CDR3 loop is CAISESVSQETQYF. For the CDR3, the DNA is TGTGCCATCAGTGAGTCAGTCTCCCAAGAGACCCAGTACTTC.

The DNA for the CDR3 is TGTGCCAGCAGTCGAGGGATCCCCAATCAGCCCCAGCATTTT. Its translation is CASSRGIPNQPQHF. This sequence joins TRBV2 and TRBJ1-5; D is unresolved. The length of the CDR3 is 14 residues. V was shortened by 5 bases and J by 3 bases, with 11 bases between the two germline ends. Germline lookup yields CDR1 SNHLY and CDR2 FYNNEI.

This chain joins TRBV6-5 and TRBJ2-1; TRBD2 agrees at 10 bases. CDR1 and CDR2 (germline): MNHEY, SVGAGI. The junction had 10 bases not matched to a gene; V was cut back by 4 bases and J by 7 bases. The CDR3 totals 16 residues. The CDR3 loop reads CASSSSSGRLGNEQFF. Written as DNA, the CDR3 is TGTGCCAGCAGTTCCTCTAGCGGGAGACTGGGGAATGAGCAGTTCTTC.

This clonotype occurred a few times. The CDR3 coding sequence is TGTGCCACCCAGGGGACAGGGGACTTCTATGAGCAGTTCTTC. Its protein product is CATQGTGDFYEQFF. The chain combines TRBV10-3 with TRBJ2-1; TRBD1 aligns across 10 bases. Trimming took 10 bases from V and 8 from J; bases not matched to a gene: 11. This CDR3 has 14 amino acids. Per the germline V gene, CDR1 is ENHRY and CDR2 is SYGVKD.

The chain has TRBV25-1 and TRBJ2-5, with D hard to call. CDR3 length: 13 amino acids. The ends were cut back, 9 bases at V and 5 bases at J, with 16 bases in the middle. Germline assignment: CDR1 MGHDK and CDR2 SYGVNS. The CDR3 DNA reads TGTGCCAGTCCTCATTGGGGTCGGGAGACCCAGTACTTC. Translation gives CASPHWGRETQYF.